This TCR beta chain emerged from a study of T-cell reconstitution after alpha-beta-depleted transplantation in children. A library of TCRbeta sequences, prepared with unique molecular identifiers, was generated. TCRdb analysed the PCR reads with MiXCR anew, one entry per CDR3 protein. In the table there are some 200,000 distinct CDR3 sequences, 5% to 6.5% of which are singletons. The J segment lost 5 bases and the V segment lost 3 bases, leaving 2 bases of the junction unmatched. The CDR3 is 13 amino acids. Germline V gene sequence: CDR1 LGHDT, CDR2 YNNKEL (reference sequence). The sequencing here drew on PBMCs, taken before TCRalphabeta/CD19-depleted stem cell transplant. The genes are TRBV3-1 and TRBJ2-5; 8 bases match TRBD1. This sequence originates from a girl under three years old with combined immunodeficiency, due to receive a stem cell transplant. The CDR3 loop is CASSQTGEETQYF. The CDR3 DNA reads TGTGCCAGCAGCCAGACAGGGGAGGAGACCCAGTACTTC.